The subject of this entry is one T cell receptor (beta chain). Its antigen target is currently unknown. The sample holds no much larger clone one base away, and base qualities are not on file. The sample is drawn from a study of stem cell transplantation in POMP-related autoinflammatory disease (dated by TCRdb to about 2021). Regarding the study in general: The study hypothesized that defective thymoproteasomes impair MHC class I-dependent CD8+ T-cell differentiation and positive selection, skewing the TRB repertoire. The effect of POMP deficiency on T-cell receptor beta repertoire diversity and CDR3 characteristics was assessed using high-throughput TRB sequencing. Before transplant, patients showed CD4+ naive T-cell skewing, low CD8+ T-cell proportions, and reduced T-cell cytokine secretion. General conclusions and limits of the study: In PRAID patients, the trend toward increased clonality and lower diversity reached statistical significance only for regulatory T cells. The number of unique TRB V-J gene pairings in PRAID patients was restricted. PRAID patients trended toward lower TRB diversity and higher clonality across all analyzed T-cell subsets.

The library was obtained by the immunoSEQ multiplex PCR assay. The paper's processing steps were these. Shannon entropy, which accounts for clonal size distribution, was used to quantify repertoire diversity. The Gini-Simpson index (Simpson_1-D) served as the measure of how unequally clonotypes were distributed. Sourced from immuneACCESS, this table was stored by TCRdb with only in-frame sequences that have V and J called. A share of the clones is absent; for the studies checked, an unresolved V gene accounts for under half, and the remainder has no known explanation. That table gives V, J and clone size, and the DNA gave D and trimming. The sample table lists tens of thousands of clones, 82% of them with a count of one. Around 2.4% of the sample is held by the ten biggest clonotypes. Reading the label with the study, this specimen's time point is: before hematopoietic stem cell transplant. PRAID featured prominent immunodeficiency alongside autoinflammation. Prior to TRB sequencing, T-cell subsets (conventional T cells, CD8+ T cells, regulatory T cells, T follicular helper cells) were sorted.

This clonotype was obtained from a human donor with POMP-related autoinflammation and immune dysregulation (PRAID). The specimen was CD4+ T cells from PBMCs, collected before stem cell transplantation.

The DNA sequence is as follows: TGCAGCGCGTGGACAGGGGGTGGGTTCTATGGCTACACCTTC. This sequence encodes CSAWTGGGFYGYTF. Recombination connected TRBV29-1 to TRBJ1-2, with 10 junctional bases fitting TRBD1. V is trimmed back by 7 bases and J by 4 bases, and the junction contains 9 bases that no gene match accounts for. The germline V gene supplies CDR1 SQVTM and CDR2 ANQGSEA. From its cysteine to its phenylalanine, the CDR3 spans 14 amino acids. The sequence is cut down to CDR3 DNA, 42 bases in frame from base 1.